The present entry profiles one TCR beta chain with its context. The data are from a study of shared clonotypes between healthy human individuals. The germline gives CDR1 SGHAT, CDR2 FQNNGV. The CDR3 is made up of 18 amino acids. Deletions cut 4 bases from V and 3 bases from J, with 21 bases between. Each replicate PCR on the sorted subsets used 200 to 250 ng DNA (approximately 33,000 T cell genomes). The data were produced by immunoSEQ multiplex PCR, yet TCRdb's version contains in-frame clones alone and is incomplete. This sample carries some 2.1 million clones, just under 95% of them seen once, and the ten largest clones take about 1.7%. Positively selected for CCR7, the CD45RO-negative cells used as naive CD8 cells excluded terminally differentiated effector memory CD45RA+ cells. Participating donors were healthy, HIV-negative adults free of recent acute infections or vaccinations.

The chain employs TRBV11-2 and TRBJ1-4; the D gene is possibly TRBD1 (5 bases). This clonotype originated in a man between 18 and 35 years old in good health. Some clones in this sample may be carry-over from other donors' samples. Sequenced sample: naive CD8+ T cells from PBMCs. CDR3 coding DNA: TGTGCCAGCAGCTCGTCCCGATATCCGGGGGAATCTAATGAAAAACTGTTTTTT. It yields the protein CASSSSRYPGESNEKLFF.